The sample holds many counts of the clone carrying this T cell receptor beta chain. The entry originates in a study of T cells in Graves' hyperthyroidism and ophthalmopathy. 10 ml of fresh peripheral blood supplied the PBMCs. CDR1 is KGHSH and CDR2 is LQKENI in the germline V gene. V lost 8 bases and J lost 2, with 12 bases in between. This CDR3 is built from 14 residues. It was RNA transcripts that yielded the amplified TCR beta CDR3 regions. First-round RT-PCR with HTBI primers amplified the TCR CDR3 region. TCRdb ran MiXCR on the multiplex PCR reads and lists one entry per CDR3 protein. The repertoire holds approximately 570,000 distinct CDR3 sequences, with 15% to 20% as singletons.

The rearrangement links TRBV18 to TRBJ2-2, with no clear D. The TCR originated in a man aged 35-49 years with Graves' ophthalmopathy. The sample taken for sequencing was blood. CDR3 in DNA: TGTGCCAGCGCCAGCCCGGGCAACACCGGGGAGCTGTTTTTT. This gives the protein CASASPGNTGELFF.